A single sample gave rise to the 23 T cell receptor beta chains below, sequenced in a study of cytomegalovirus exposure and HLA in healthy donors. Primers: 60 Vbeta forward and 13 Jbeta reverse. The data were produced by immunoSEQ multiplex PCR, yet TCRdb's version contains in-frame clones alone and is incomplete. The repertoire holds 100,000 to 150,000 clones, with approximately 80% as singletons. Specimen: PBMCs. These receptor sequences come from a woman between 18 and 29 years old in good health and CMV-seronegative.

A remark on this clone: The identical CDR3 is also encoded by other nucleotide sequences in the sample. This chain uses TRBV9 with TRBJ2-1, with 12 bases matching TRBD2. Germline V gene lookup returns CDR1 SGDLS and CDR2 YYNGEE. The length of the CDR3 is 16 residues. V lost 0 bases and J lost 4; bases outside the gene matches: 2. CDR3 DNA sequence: TGTGCCAGCAGCGTAGTAGGGACTAGCGGGTACAATGAGCAGTTCTTC. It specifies CASSVVGTSGYNEQFF.

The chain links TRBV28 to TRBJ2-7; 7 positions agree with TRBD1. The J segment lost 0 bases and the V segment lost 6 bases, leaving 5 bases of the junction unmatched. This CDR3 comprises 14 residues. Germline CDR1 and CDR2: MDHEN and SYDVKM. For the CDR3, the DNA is TGTGCCAGCAGCTGGACAGGCAGCTCCTACGAGCAGTACTTC. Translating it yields CASSWTGSSYEQYF.

The CDR3 bases are TGTGCCAGCTCACTAAATCCACAGGGGGCCCTGAATGAGCAGTTCTTC. Amino acid sequence: CASSLNPQGALNEQFF. This chain joins TRBV18 and TRBJ2-1; TRBD1 aligns across 9 bases. V was pared by 4 bases and J by 7 bases, with 11 bases of the junction left unmatched. CDR3 size: 16 residues. Germline CDR1 KGHSH, CDR2 LQKENI.

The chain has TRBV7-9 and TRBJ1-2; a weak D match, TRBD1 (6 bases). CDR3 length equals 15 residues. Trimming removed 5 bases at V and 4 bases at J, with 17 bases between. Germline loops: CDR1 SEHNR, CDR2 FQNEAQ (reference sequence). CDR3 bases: TGTGCCAGCAGCCCAACAGGGCCGGGTCCCTATGGCTACACCTTC. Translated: CASSPTGPGPYGYTF.

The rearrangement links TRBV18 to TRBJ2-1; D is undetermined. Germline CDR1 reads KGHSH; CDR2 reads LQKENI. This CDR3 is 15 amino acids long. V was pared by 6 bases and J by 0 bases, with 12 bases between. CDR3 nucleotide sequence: TGTGCCAGCTCCCCAATCCCCAGCTCCTACAATGAGCAGTTCTTC. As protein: CASSPIPSSYNEQFF.

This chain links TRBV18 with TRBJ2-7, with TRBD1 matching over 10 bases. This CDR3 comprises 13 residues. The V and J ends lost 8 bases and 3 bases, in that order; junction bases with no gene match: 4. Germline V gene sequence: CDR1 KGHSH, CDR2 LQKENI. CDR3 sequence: CASDRTGGYEQYF. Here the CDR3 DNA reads TGTGCCAGCGACCGGACAGGGGGCTACGAGCAGTACTTC.

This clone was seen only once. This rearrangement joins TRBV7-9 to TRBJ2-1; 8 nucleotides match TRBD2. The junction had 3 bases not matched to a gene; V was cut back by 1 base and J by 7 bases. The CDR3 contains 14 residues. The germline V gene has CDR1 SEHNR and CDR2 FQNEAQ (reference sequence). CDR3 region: CASSLGGLVNEQFF. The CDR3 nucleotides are TGTGCCAGCAGCTTAGGGGGACTAGTAAATGAGCAGTTCTTC.

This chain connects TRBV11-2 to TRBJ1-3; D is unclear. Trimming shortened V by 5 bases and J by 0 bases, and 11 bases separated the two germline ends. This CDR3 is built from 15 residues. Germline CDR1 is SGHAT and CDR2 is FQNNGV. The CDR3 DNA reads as TGTGCCAGCAGCCGGGAGGATAACTCTGGAAACACCATATATTTT. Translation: CASSREDNSGNTIYF.

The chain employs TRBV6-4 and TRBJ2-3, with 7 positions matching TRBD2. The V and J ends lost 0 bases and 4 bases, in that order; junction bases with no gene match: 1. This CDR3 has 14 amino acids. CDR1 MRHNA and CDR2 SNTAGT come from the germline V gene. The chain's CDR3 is CASSDSGGADTQYF. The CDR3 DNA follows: TGTGCCAGCAGTGACTCGGGGGGGGCAGATACGCAGTATTTT.

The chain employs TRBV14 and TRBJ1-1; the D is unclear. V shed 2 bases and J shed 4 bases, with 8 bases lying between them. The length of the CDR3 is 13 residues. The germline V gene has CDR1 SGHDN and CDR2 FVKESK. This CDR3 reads CASSQLFLTEAFF. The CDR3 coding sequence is TGTGCCAGCAGCCAACTGTTCCTCACTGAAGCTTTCTTT.

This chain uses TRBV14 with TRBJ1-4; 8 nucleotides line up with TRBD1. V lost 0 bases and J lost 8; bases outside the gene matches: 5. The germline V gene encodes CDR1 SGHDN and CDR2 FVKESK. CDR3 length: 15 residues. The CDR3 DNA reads TGTGCCAGCAGCCAAGACAAAACAGGGGGGGAAAAACTGTTTTTT. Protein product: CASSQDKTGGEKLFF.

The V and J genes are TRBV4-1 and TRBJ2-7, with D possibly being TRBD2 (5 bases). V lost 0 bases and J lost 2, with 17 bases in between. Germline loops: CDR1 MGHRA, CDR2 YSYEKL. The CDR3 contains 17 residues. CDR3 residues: CASSQDIGQSGAYEQYF. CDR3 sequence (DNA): TGCGCCAGCAGCCAAGATATAGGGCAATCCGGGGCCTACGAGCAGTACTTC.

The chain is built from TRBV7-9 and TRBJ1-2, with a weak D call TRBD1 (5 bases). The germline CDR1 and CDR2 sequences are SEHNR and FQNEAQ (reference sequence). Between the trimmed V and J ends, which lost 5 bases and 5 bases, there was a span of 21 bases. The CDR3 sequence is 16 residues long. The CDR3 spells CASSPPAGPYQYGYTF. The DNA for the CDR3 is TGTGCCAGCAGCCCCCCGGCAGGGCCCTACCAGTATGGCTACACCTTC.

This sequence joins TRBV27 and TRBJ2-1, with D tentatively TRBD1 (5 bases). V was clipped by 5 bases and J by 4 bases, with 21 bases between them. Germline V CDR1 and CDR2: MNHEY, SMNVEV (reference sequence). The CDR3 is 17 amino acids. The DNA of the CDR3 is TGTGCCAGCAGTCCTAATCGCGACAGTCTACTTTACAATGAGCAGTTCTTC. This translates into CASSPNRDSLLYNEQFF.

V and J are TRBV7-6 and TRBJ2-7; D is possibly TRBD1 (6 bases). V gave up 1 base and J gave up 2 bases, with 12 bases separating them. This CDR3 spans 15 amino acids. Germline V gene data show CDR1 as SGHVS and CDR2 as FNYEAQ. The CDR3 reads CASSLEQGQPYEQYF. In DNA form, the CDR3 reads TGTGCCAGCAGCTTAGAACAGGGACAACCCTACGAGCAGTACTTC.

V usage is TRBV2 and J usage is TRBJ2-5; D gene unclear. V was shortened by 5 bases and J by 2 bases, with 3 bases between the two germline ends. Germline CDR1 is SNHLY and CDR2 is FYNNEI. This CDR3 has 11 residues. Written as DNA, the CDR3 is TGTGCCAGCAGTCCTCAAGAGACCCAGTACTTC. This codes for CASSPQETQYF.

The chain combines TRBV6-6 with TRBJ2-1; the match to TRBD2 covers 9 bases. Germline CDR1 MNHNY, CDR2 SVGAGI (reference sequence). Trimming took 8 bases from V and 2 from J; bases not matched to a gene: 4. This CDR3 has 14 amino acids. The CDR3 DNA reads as TGTGCCAGCCGAAGCGGGGGGACCTACAATGAGCAGTTCTTC. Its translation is CASRSGGTYNEQFF.

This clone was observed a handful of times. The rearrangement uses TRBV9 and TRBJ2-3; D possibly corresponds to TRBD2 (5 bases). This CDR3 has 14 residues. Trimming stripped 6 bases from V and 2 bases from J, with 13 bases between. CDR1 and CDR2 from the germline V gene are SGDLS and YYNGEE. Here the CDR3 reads CASTTSGSTDTQYF. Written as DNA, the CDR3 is TGTGCCAGCACGACCAGCGGTTCCACAGATACGCAGTATTTT.

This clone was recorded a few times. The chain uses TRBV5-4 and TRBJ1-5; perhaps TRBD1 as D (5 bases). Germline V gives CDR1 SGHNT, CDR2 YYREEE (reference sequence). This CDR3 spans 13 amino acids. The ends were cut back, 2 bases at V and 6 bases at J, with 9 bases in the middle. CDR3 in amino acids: CASSLGVGQPQHF. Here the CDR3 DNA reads TGTGCCAGCAGCTTAGGGGTGGGTCAGCCCCAGCATTTT.

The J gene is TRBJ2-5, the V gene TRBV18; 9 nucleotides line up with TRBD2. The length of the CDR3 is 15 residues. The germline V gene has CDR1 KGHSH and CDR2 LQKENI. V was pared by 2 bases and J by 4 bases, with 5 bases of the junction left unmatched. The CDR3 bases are TGTGCCAGCTCACCATGGCGGGAGGGCCGAGAGACCCAGTACTTC. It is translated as CASSPWREGRETQYF.

The CDR3 spells CATRQMNTGELFF. Here the CDR3 DNA reads TGTGCCACAAGACAGATGAACACCGGGGAGCTGTTTTTT. V usage is TRBV10-3 and J usage is TRBJ2-2; TRBD1 is a possible D gene (5 bases). Germline lookup yields CDR1 ENHRY and CDR2 SYGVKD. The CDR3 sequence is 13 residues long. The V gene lost 10 bases and the J gene lost 1 base, with 10 bases spanning the gap.

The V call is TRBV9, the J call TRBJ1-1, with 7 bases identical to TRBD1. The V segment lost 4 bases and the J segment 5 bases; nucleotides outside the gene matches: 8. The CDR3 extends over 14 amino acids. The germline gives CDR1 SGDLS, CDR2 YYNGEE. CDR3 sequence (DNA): TGTGCCAGCAGCACCCGACAGGGAGGTACTGAAGCTTTCTTT. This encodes CASSTRQGGTEAFF.

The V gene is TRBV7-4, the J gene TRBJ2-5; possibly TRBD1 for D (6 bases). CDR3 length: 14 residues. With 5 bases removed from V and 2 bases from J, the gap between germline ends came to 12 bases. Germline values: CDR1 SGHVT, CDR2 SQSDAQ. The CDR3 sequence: CASSTGTIQETQYF. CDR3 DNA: TGTGCCAGCAGCACCGGGACAATTCAAGAGACCCAGTACTTC.